These 31 T cell receptor beta chains came from one sample sequenced in a study of shared clonotypes between healthy human individuals. Clones were sequenced by immunoSEQ multiplex PCR, and TCRdb holds only the in-frame ones, with some missing. The data hold about 1.5 million clones, with 95% to 99% observed a single time. Specimen: naive CD4+ T cells sorted from blood. This sample's subset: CD45RA+ positively selected. The receptors were sampled from a man aged 25-45 years in good health.

The CDR3 nucleotides are TGTGCCAGCAGGCGACACTCCCTAAGACACTATGGCTACACCTTC. The encoded protein is CASRRHSLRHYGYTF. This chain connects TRBV28 to TRBJ1-2, with unresolved D. The ends were cut back, 6 bases at V and 3 bases at J, with 17 bases in the middle. The CDR3 consists of 15 residues. CDR1 MDHEN and CDR2 SYDVKM come from the germline V gene.

The chain uses TRBV7-3 and TRBJ1-4; a weak D match, TRBD1 (5 bases). V was clipped by 5 bases and J by 8 bases, with 15 bases between them. The CDR3 totals 14 residues. Germline V gene lookup returns CDR1 SGHTA and CDR2 FQGTGA. CDR3 nucleotides: TGTGCCAGCAGCGCAAACTGGGACGAGGAAAAACTGTTTTTT. It translates to CASSANWDEEKLFF.

The chain employs TRBV14 and TRBJ1-2; 7 bases map to TRBD1. This CDR3 comprises 13 residues. V gave up 4 bases and J gave up 3 bases; unmatched junction bases: 2. Looked up from germline, CDR1 is SGHDN and CDR2 is FVKESK. The CDR3 reads CASSPTGHYGYTF. The CDR3 DNA reads as TGTGCCAGCAGCCCGACAGGGCACTATGGCTACACCTTC.

This sequence joins TRBV5-5 and TRBJ2-3, with 9 bases fitting TRBD1. CDR1 and CDR2 (germline): SGHKS, YYEKEE (reference sequence). The CDR3 is 16 amino acids. After removal of 3 bases from V and 1 base from J, the junction contained 6 bases not matched to a gene. CDR3 protein: CASSSSRTGGTDTQYF. For the CDR3, the DNA is TGTGCCAGCAGCTCCTCGAGGACAGGGGGCACAGATACGCAGTATTTT.

V gene TRBV18 combines with J gene TRBJ2-1; TRBD1 might be the D (5 bases). This CDR3 has 15 residues. V lost 2 bases to trimming and J lost 1 base, with 9 bases between them. Germline V gene data show CDR1 as KGHSH and CDR2 as LQKENI. CDR3 amino acids: CASSPITGSYNEQFF. The DNA for the CDR3 is TGTGCCAGCTCACCAATAACAGGTTCCTACAATGAGCAGTTCTTC.

V is TRBV2 and J is TRBJ1-2; 9 bases align to TRBD1. In germline, CDR1 is SNHLY, CDR2 FYNNEI. The CDR3 length is 17 residues. Trimming removed 1 base from V and 0 bases from J; junction bases left unmatched: 6. This CDR3 is CASSEVQGARPNYGYTF. CDR3 DNA: TGTGCCAGCAGTGAAGTACAGGGGGCTCGGCCTAACTATGGCTACACCTTC.

The V gene is TRBV6-5, the J gene TRBJ2-2; a weak D match, TRBD2 (6 bases). The CDR3 consists of 16 residues. The V and J ends lost 4 bases and 5 bases respectively, with 17 bases between them. Germline CDR1 is MNHEY and CDR2 is SVGAGI. The CDR3: CASSSASDPRTGELFF. The CDR3, as DNA: TGTGCCAGCAGTTCTGCTAGCGACCCTAGAACCGGGGAGCTGTTTTTT.

The chain uses TRBV6-6 and TRBJ1-5, with D hard to call. This CDR3 has 16 residues. The germline V gene has CDR1 MNHNY and CDR2 SVGAGI (reference sequence). V was pared by 5 bases and J by 0 bases, with 14 bases between. The CDR3 sequence is CASSRQGRDSNQPQHF. CDR3 nucleotide sequence: TGTGCCAGCAGTCGCCAAGGGAGGGATAGCAATCAGCCCCAGCATTTT.

A single count supports this clone. The rearrangement joins TRBV25-1 to TRBJ2-7; D possibly corresponds to TRBD2 (5 bases). CDR3 length: 13 residues. Trimming took 5 bases from V and 1 from J, leaving 9 bases between them. Germline CDR1 and CDR2: MGHDK and SYGVNS. The CDR3 DNA reads as TGTGCCAGCAGTAAGACGGGATCCTACGAGCAGTACTTC. It specifies CASSKTGSYEQYF.

V is TRBV18 and J is TRBJ2-5; TRBD1 aligns across 7 bases. This CDR3 contains 13 residues. The germline V gene has CDR1 KGHSH and CDR2 LQKENI. V lost 4 bases and J lost 5; bases outside the gene matches: 4. CDR3 in DNA: TGTGCCAGCTCACAAGACAGGGATGAGACCCAGTACTTC. Amino acids: CASSQDRDETQYF.

On this clone: Other nucleotide sequences in the sample specify the same CDR3. The V gene is TRBV5-1, the J gene TRBJ2-7, with TRBD2 matching 10 bases. The CDR3 is 15 residues long. The ends lost 0 bases at V and 3 bases at J; junction bases unmatched: 3. Germline CDR1 and CDR2: SGHRS and YFSETQ. DNA of the CDR3: TGCGCCAGCAGCTTGGCTAGCGGGAGTGTCTACGAGCAGTACTTC. Translation gives CASSLASGSVYEQYF.

Remarks on this clone: In the same sample, other DNA sequences code for this CDR3. The chain is built from TRBV29-1 and TRBJ2-1; D is perhaps TRBD2 (5 bases). CDR1 SQVTM and CDR2 ANQGSEA come from the germline V gene. The CDR3 has 14 amino acids. Trimming took off 4 bases at V and 1 base at J, with 11 bases between the two ends. The DNA for the CDR3 is TGCAGCGTTGCCGGCGGGTCATCCTACAATGAGCAGTTCTTC. Protein sequence: CSVAGGSSYNEQFF.

This chain connects TRBV19 to TRBJ2-2; TRBD2 aligns across 10 bases. CDR1 and CDR2 (germline): LNHDA, SQIVND (reference sequence). The CDR3 is made up of 21 amino acids. Trimming took 0 bases from V and 1 from J; bases not matched to a gene: 14. Here the CDR3 reads CASSIDRVRLAGEGNTGELFF. The CDR3 DNA is TGTGCCAGTAGTATAGATCGGGTTAGGCTAGCGGGAGAGGGGAACACCGGGGAGCTGTTTTTT.

This clone was counted once. The chain is built from TRBV28 and TRBJ1-2; D uncertain. V was pared by 3 bases and J by 4 bases, with 15 bases between. Germline assignment: CDR1 MDHEN and CDR2 SYDVKM. This CDR3 region has 15 residues. CDR3 bases: TGTGCCAGCAGTTTGGCAGGCATCGGAGGCTATGGCTACACCTTC. Translated: CASSLAGIGGYGYTF.

This sequence joins TRBV18 and TRBJ2-5, with 13 bases matching TRBD2. The CDR3 sequence is 16 residues long. Unmatched junction bases numbered 4, after V lost 1 base and J lost 5 bases. CDR1 and CDR2 (germline): KGHSH, LQKENI. Written as DNA, the CDR3 is TGTGCCAGCTCACCACTTGGGACTAGCGGGACGGAGACCCAGTACTTC. It specifies CASSPLGTSGTETQYF.

The J gene is TRBJ2-5, the V gene TRBV5-1; TRBD1 matches 7 bases. Per germline, CDR1 SGHRS and CDR2 YFSETQ. CDR3 size: 16 residues. V gave up 1 base and J gave up 5 bases; unmatched junction bases: 11. CDR3: CASSLTGANVPETQYF. In nucleotides, the CDR3 is TGCGCCAGCAGCTTGACAGGGGCCAACGTTCCGGAGACCCAGTACTTC.

The chain carries TRBV28 and TRBJ2-7; 7 bases agree with TRBD2. Germline V gives CDR1 MDHEN, CDR2 SYDVKM. The V and J ends lost 3 bases and 5 bases, in that order; junction bases with no gene match: 4. The CDR3 contains 13 residues. Here the CDR3 DNA reads TGTGCCAGCAGTTTCGGGGGAGGGGACGAGCAGTACTTC. It yields the protein CASSFGGGDEQYF.

The CDR3 is CASSAPPGQSTDTQYF. CDR3 DNA: TGTGCCAGCAGCGCCCCACCAGGACAGAGCACAGATACGCAGTATTTT. The J gene is TRBJ2-3, the V gene TRBV5-4; maybe TRBD1 (6 bases). Trimming took off 4 bases at V and 0 bases at J, with 15 bases between the two ends. Germline CDR1 reads SGHNT; CDR2 reads YYREEE (reference sequence). The CDR3 consists of 16 residues.

The chain combines TRBV11-2 with TRBJ2-3, with D possibly TRBD2 on 6 matching bases. The CDR3 contains 16 residues. V lost 3 bases and J 10 bases, leaving 23 bases between the germline ends. Germline loops: CDR1 SGHAT, CDR2 FQNNGV. CDR3 coding DNA: TGTGCCAGCAGCTTGGGGACCCTGGCCACTAGCTCTCCGCAGTATTTT. It encodes CASSLGTLATSSPQYF.

The V and J genes are TRBV10-3 and TRBJ2-2; no clear D. This CDR3 comprises 12 residues. CDR1 ENHRY and CDR2 SYGVKD come from the germline V gene. Trimming shortened V by 5 bases and J by 3 bases, and 4 bases separated the two germline ends. CDR3 sequence reads: CAISPYTGELFF. DNA of the CDR3: TGTGCCATCAGTCCCTACACCGGGGAGCTGTTTTTT.

The rearrangement uses TRBV19 and TRBJ2-3, with 12 nucleotides matching TRBD2. The germline CDR1 and CDR2 sequences are LNHDA and SQIVND (reference sequence). The CDR3 runs 15 residues. J gave up 4 bases and V 8 bases, and 7 bases lay outside the gene matches. In DNA form, the CDR3 reads TGTGCCAGTCGCCCTAGCGGGAGGGCACCAGATACGCAGTATTTT. Translated: CASRPSGRAPDTQYF. The variable domain in full, with the rest retrieved from reference TRBV19 and TRBJ2-3, is DGGITQSPKYLFRKEGQNVTLSCEQNLNHDAMYWYRQDPGQGLRLIYYSQIVNDFQKGDIAEGYSVSREKKESFPLTVTSAQKNPTAFYLCASRPSGRAPDTQYFGPGTRLTVL.

The CDR3 sequence: CASSAGGVPYEQYF. The CDR3 DNA sequence: TGTGCCAGCAGCGCCGGGGGAGTACCTTACGAGCAGTACTTC. The chain couples TRBV16 to TRBJ2-7, with D tentatively TRBD2 (6 bases). Germline CDR1 is KGHSY and CDR2 is FQNENV. CDR3 length: 14 residues. V lost 5 bases to trimming and J lost 4 bases, with 15 bases between them.

The gene calls are TRBV11-2 and TRBJ2-7, with 7 bases matching TRBD2. The CDR3 contains 15 residues. Germline V CDR1 and CDR2: SGHAT, FQNNGV. The trim removed 0 bases at V and 3 bases at J, leaving 5 bases unmatched. CDR3 DNA sequence: TGTGCCAGCAGCTTAGACGGGACTAAGTTCTACGAGCAGTACTTC. It codes for CASSLDGTKFYEQYF.

This chain links TRBV18 with TRBJ2-7; maybe TRBD2 (6 bases). Per germline, CDR1 KGHSH and CDR2 LQKENI. The CDR3 consists of 15 residues. V shed 2 bases and J shed 3 bases, with 14 bases lying between them. CDR3 nucleotides: TGTGCCAGCTCACCATCGATAGCGGACGGCTACGAGCAGTACTTC. Protein: CASSPSIADGYEQYF.

The chain links TRBV11-3 to TRBJ2-5; D not resolved. V lost 5 bases and J lost 7, with 14 bases in between. The germline V gene encodes CDR1 SGHNT and CDR2 YENEEA. The CDR3 is 13 residues long. CDR3 sequence (DNA): TGTGCCAGCAGCGAGCTCCCGGCCGGGACCCAGTACTTC. It codes for CASSELPAGTQYF.

Concerning this clone: Mismatch with germline at one junction end may stem from a read error. The chain links TRBV7-7 to TRBJ2-1; D remains unclear. This CDR3 spans 14 amino acids. Germline loops: CDR1 SSHAT, CDR2 FNYEAQ (reference sequence). CDR3 DNA sequence: TGTGCTAGCAGCCCCGAGGTGTCTAGGTCTGAGCAGTTCTTC. Its translation: CASSPEVSRSEQFF.

DNA for the CDR3: TGTGCCAGCAGTGAATATGAAGGGACAGGGGGCACAGATACGCAGTATTTT. Its translation is CASSEYEGTGGTDTQYF. The rearrangement joins TRBV25-1 to TRBJ2-3; 10 bases agree with TRBD1. The CDR3 loop spans 17 amino acids. V lost 0 bases and J lost 1; bases outside the gene matches: 4. Germline V gives CDR1 MGHDK, CDR2 SYGVNS. Full variable domain (missing parts from reference TRBV25-1 and TRBJ2-3): EADIYQTPRYLVIGTGKKITLECSQTMGHDKMYWYQQDPGMELHLIHYSYGVNSTEKGDLSSESTVSRIRTEHFPLTLESARPSHTSQYLCASSEYEGTGGTDTQYFGPGTRLTVL.

This clone came up once. CDR3 residues: CATRGPSEKLFF. As DNA, the CDR3 is TGTGCCACCAGGGGACCTTCAGAAAAACTGTTTTTT. The chain uses TRBV11-2 and TRBJ1-4; D is possibly TRBD1 (6 bases). CDR3 length equals 12 residues. V lost 10 bases, J lost 8 bases, and 14 bases lay in between. Germline CDR1 is SGHAT and CDR2 is FQNNGV. Full variable domain (rest looked up from reference TRBV11-2 and TRBJ1-4): EAGVAQSPRYKIIEKRQSVAFWCNPISGHATLYWYQQILGQGPKLLIQFQNNGVVDDSQLPKDRFSAERLKGVDSTLKIQPAKLEDSAVYLCATRGPSEKLFFGSGTQLSVL.

The J gene is TRBJ2-2, the V gene TRBV7-3; TRBD1 agrees at 10 bases. CDR3 size: 17 residues. V lost 3 bases to trimming and J lost 0 bases; unmatched junction nucleotides: 4. The V gene's germline CDR1 is SGHTA and CDR2 FQGTGA. The CDR3 coding sequence is TGTGCCAGCAGCTTGACAGGGGGCGGGACGAACACCGGGGAGCTGTTTTTT. It translates to CASSLTGGGTNTGELFF.

This clone was seen just once. Distinct nucleotide sequences in the sample also encode this CDR3. The chain combines TRBV5-4 with TRBJ1-1, with 8 bases identical to TRBD1. There are 14 residues in the CDR3. Unmatched junction bases numbered 6, after V lost 4 bases and J lost 4 bases. From germline, CDR1 is SGHNT and CDR2 YYREEE (reference sequence). CDR3 sequence (DNA): TGTGCCAGCAGCCTAAGGACAGGGCGCACTGAAGCTTTCTTT. Translated, it gives CASSLRTGRTEAFF.

This chain joins TRBV28 and TRBJ1-2; D perhaps matches TRBD1 (6 bases). The CDR3 loop spans 13 amino acids. Germline V gives CDR1 MDHEN, CDR2 SYDVKM. Deletions cut 6 bases from V and 8 bases from J, with 16 bases between. CDR3 residues: CASSLDWQGGYTF. CDR3 DNA: TGTGCCAGCAGCCTTGACTGGCAGGGGGGCTACACCTTC.